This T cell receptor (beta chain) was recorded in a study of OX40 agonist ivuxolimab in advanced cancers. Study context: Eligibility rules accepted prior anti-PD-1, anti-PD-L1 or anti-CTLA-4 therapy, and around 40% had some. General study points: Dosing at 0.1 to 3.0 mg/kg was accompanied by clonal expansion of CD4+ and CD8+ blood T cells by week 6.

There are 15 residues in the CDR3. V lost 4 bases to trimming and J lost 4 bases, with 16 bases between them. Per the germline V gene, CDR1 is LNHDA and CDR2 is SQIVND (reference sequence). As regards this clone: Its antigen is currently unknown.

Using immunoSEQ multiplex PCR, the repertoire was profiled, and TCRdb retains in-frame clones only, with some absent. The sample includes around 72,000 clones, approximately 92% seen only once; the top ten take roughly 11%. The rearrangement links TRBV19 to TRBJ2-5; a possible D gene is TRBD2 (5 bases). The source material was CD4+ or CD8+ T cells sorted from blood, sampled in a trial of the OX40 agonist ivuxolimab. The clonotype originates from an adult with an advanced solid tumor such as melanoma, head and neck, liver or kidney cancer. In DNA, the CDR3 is TGTGCCAGTAGTAAAACCCGACGAGGAGGAGAGACCCAGTACTTC. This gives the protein CASSKTRRGGETQYF.